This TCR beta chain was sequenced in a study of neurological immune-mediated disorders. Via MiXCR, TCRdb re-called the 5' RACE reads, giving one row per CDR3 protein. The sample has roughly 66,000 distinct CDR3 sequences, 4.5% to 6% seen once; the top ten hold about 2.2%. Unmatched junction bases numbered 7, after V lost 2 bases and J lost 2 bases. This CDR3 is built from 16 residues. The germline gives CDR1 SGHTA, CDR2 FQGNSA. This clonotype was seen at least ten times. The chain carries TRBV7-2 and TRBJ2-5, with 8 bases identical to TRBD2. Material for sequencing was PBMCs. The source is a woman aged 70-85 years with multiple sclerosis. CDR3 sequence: CASSLSGTRVQETQYF. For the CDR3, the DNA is TGTGCCAGCAGCTTATCGGGGACTAGAGTACAAGAGACCCAGTACTTC. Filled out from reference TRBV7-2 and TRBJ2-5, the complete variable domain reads GAGVSQSPSNKVTEKGKDVELRCDPISGHTALYWYRQSLGQGLEFLIYFQGNSAPDKSGLPSDRFSAERTGGSVSTLTIQRTQQEDSAVYLCASSLSGTRVQETQYFGPGTRLLVL.